This T cell receptor (beta chain) was retrieved from a study of blood T cell repertoires in COVID-19. Looking at the study overall: Both acute and convalescent COVID-19 samples were obtained from the United States, Italy and Spain.

This table comes from immunoSEQ multiplex PCR, and its TCRdb copy is limited to in-frame clones, with some not included. Of tens of thousands of clones listed, 79% are singletons. This CDR3 contains 15 residues. Germline-derived CDR1 and CDR2 are LNHDA and SQIVND (reference sequence). Trimming pared 8 bases from V and 2 bases from J, leaving 19 bases between. Material for sequencing was peripheral blood. This sequence was found in a woman of 80 years or more with active or convalescent COVID-19. The gene calls are TRBV19 and TRBJ2-7; D may be TRBD1 (7 bases). In nucleotides, the CDR3 is TGTGCCAGTGGACAACCCGGAGGGGGCGCCTACGAGCAGTACTTC. Translated: CASGQPGGGAYEQYF.